The 30 T cell receptor beta chains presented below share a single source sample, sequenced in a study of CD8 T cells in ankylosing spondylitis. Study-wide results and caveats: Characteristic, it appeared, of ankylosing spondylitis blood was a TCR beta motif of roughly 8 highly homologous variants.

Via MiXCR, TCRdb re-called the 5' RACE reads, giving one row per CDR3 protein. The data contain roughly 490,000 distinct CDR3 sequences, over 4% of them seen just once; the ten biggest clones take up around 3.4%. The antigens for these receptors are not known. The source material was blood, either unsorted or a sorted T cell fraction (not recorded which). The origin of the receptors is a male donor with ankylosing spondylitis.

This clonotype was picked up many times. The chain combines TRBV6-5 with TRBJ1-6, with no clear D. This CDR3 has 14 residues. With 2 bases removed from V and 9 bases from J, the gap between germline ends came to 11 bases. CDR1 and CDR2 (germline): MNHEY, SVGAGI. In DNA form, the CDR3 reads TGTGCCAGCAGTTACGGGTCTCGGGTTTCACCCCTCCACTTT. It is translated as CASSYGSRVSPLHF.

This clonotype was seen repeatedly, ten times or more. The genes are TRBV10-3 and TRBJ2-5; D is undetermined. Germline-derived CDR1 and CDR2 are ENHRY and SYGVKD. This CDR3 is built from 16 residues. V was cut by 2 bases and J by 0 bases, with 13 bases left in between. The CDR3 region is CAISERSWIHQETQYF. CDR3 DNA sequence: TGTGCCATCAGTGAGAGGAGTTGGATACACCAAGAGACCCAGTACTTC.

The genes are TRBV9 and TRBJ2-6, with a tentative D call TRBD2 (6 bases). With 0 bases removed from V and 1 base from J, the gap between germline ends came to 11 bases. The CDR3 extends over 17 amino acids. The germline V gene has CDR1 SGDLS and CDR2 YYNGEE. The CDR3 region is CASSVGMGGSGANVLTF. In nucleotides, the CDR3 is TGTGCCAGCAGCGTAGGGATGGGGGGTTCTGGGGCCAACGTCCTGACTTTC. The complete variable domain, with remaining parts taken from reference TRBV9 and TRBJ2-6, reads DSGVTQTPKHLITATGQRVTLRCSPRSGDLSVYWYQQSLDQGLQFLIQYYNGEERAKGNILERFSAQQFPDLHSELNLSSLELGDSALYFCASSVGMGGSGANVLTFGAGSRLTVL.

This clonotype has ten or more counts. This chain uses TRBV3-1 with TRBJ1-1; D unresolved. V gave up 1 base and J gave up 4 bases, with 10 bases separating them. This CDR3 comprises 14 residues. From germline, CDR1 is LGHDT and CDR2 YNNKEL (reference sequence). Here the CDR3 DNA reads TGTGCCAGCAGCCAAGTTAATGGGGTCACTGAAGCTTTCTTT. It specifies CASSQVNGVTEAFF.

Ten or more counts support this clonotype. The chain carries TRBV9 and TRBJ1-1; possible D gene TRBD1, 5 bases. There are 13 residues in the CDR3. V was shortened by 0 bases and J by 9 bases, with 12 bases between the two germline ends. The germline V gene encodes CDR1 SGDLS and CDR2 YYNGEE. CDR3 in DNA: TGTGCCAGCAGCGTAGATCGTCAGGGACAAGCTTTCTTT. It is translated as CASSVDRQGQAFF. The complete variable domain, with remaining parts taken from reference TRBV9 and TRBJ1-1, reads DSGVTQTPKHLITATGQRVTLRCSPRSGDLSVYWYQQSLDQGLQFLIQYYNGEERAKGNILERFSAQQFPDLHSELNLSSLELGDSALYFCASSVDRQGQAFFGQGTRLTVV.

This clonotype has ten or more counts. This chain joins TRBV29-1 and TRBJ2-7; 10 nucleotides match TRBD2. The CDR3 totals 15 residues. J was trimmed by 1 base and V by 6 bases; bases with no gene match: 9. The germline V gene encodes CDR1 SQVTM and CDR2 ANQGSEA. CDR3 DNA sequence: TGCAGCGTAGTAAACTCTAGCGGGAGTTCCTACGAGCAGTACTTC. Its protein is CSVVNSSGSSYEQYF.

This clonotype was seen ten or more times. The V call is TRBV6-6, the J call TRBJ1-5; no firm D call. The V end was cut by 4 bases, the J end by 8 bases, with 12 bases between. CDR3 length: 13 amino acids. The germline V gene encodes CDR1 MNHNY and CDR2 SVGAGI (reference sequence). The CDR3: CASSFPSVEPQHF. CDR3 DNA sequence: TGTGCCAGCAGTTTTCCGTCGGTGGAGCCCCAGCATTTT.

In its sample, this clonotype was seen many times. The rearrangement links TRBV4-3 to TRBJ1-4; D uncertain. The V end lost 3 bases, the J end lost 5 bases, and 13 bases lay between the germline ends. Looked up from germline, CDR1 is LGHNA and CDR2 is YSLEER. The CDR3 has 15 amino acids. The CDR3 coding sequence is TGCGCCAGCAGCCAGGGGAACCGCGAGAATGAAAAACTGTTTTTT. Translation: CASSQGNRENEKLFF.

This clonotype was counted a few times. V gene TRBV18 combines with J gene TRBJ1-2; D might be TRBD1 (5 bases). Between the trimmed V and J ends, which lost 3 bases and 4 bases, there was a span of 15 bases. The germline V gene encodes CDR1 KGHSH and CDR2 LQKENI. There are 15 residues in the CDR3. The CDR3 is CASSPGGDRSYGYTF. The CDR3 DNA is TGTGCCAGCTCACCGGGCGGGGACCGAAGCTATGGCTACACCTTC.

This clonotype was found many times. The chain employs TRBV7-9 and TRBJ2-7, with 7 bases fitting TRBD2. Germline V gives CDR1 SEHNR, CDR2 FQNEAQ (reference sequence). CDR3 length: 16 amino acids. V shed 1 base and J 3 bases; nucleotides not matched to a gene: 9. For the CDR3, the DNA is TGTGCCAGCAGCTTAGGGATGGGGGGGTTCGACTACGAGCAGTACTTC. Translating gives CASSLGMGGFDYEQYF.

The table lists this clonotype with many counts. The J gene is TRBJ1-1, the V gene TRBV5-1; the D gene is possibly TRBD1 (5 bases). Germline CDR1 and CDR2: SGHRS and YFSETQ. The CDR3 contains 14 residues. V lost 4 bases and J 4 bases, leaving 14 bases between the germline ends. This chain's CDR3 is CASSLQDQSTEAFF. Written as DNA, the CDR3 is TGCGCCAGCAGCCTACAGGACCAGTCCACTGAAGCTTTCTTT.

This clonotype was seen many times. The genes are TRBV4-2 and TRBJ1-6, with D hard to call. The V gene's germline CDR1 is LGHNA and CDR2 YNFKEQ. Trimming removed 1 base at V and 3 bases at J, with 10 bases between. The CDR3 loop spans 16 amino acids. CDR3: CASSQAYTDYNSPLHF. Written as DNA, the CDR3 is TGTGCCAGCAGCCAAGCGTATACCGACTATAATTCACCCCTCCACTTT.

This clonotype was seen repeatedly, ten times or more. This chain joins TRBV11-2 and TRBJ1-1; D is undetermined. The germline V gene encodes CDR1 SGHAT and CDR2 FQNNGV. Trimming left V 5 bases short and J 0 bases short, with 10 bases between. The CDR3 is 14 residues long. CDR3 nucleotide sequence: TGTGCCAGCAGCCCGTATCATATGAACACTGAAGCTTTCTTT. Its protein product is CASSPYHMNTEAFF.

This clonotype was observed at least ten times. The CDR3, as DNA: TGCGCCAGCAGCTTTGGGACAGCGAGCTTCCAAGAGACCCAGTACTTC. This encodes CASSFGTASFQETQYF. V and J are TRBV5-1 and TRBJ2-5; 7 positions agree with TRBD1. Germline CDR1 SGHRS, CDR2 YFSETQ. The CDR3 sequence is 16 residues long. Unmatched junction bases numbered 8, after V lost 2 bases and J lost 1 base.

The chain is built from TRBV6-5 and TRBJ1-1; D ambiguous. V was cut by 2 bases and J by 10 bases, with 11 bases left in between. Germline V CDR1 and CDR2: MNHEY, SVGAGI. The CDR3 loop spans 12 amino acids. In DNA, the CDR3 is TGTGCCAGCAGTTACGTAGGAGAAGGAGCTTTCTTT. It codes for CASSYVGEGAFF.

This clonotype has ten or more counts. This sequence joins TRBV6-1 and TRBJ2-3; 7 nucleotides agree with TRBD2. V shed 5 bases and J 3 bases; nucleotides not matched to a gene: 11. The CDR3 is 16 amino acids. Germline V lookup: CDR1 MNHNS, CDR2 SASEGT. The CDR3 here is CASSPSAAGRTDTQYF. In DNA, the CDR3 is TGTGCCAGCAGTCCCTCCGCAGCGGGAAGGACAGATACGCAGTATTTT.

In this sample, this clonotype turned up many times. The CDR3 reads CASSLGPNEQYF. In DNA, the CDR3 is TGCGCCAGCAGCTTGGGACCAAACGAGCAGTACTTC. The chain employs TRBV5-1 and TRBJ2-7; D gene unclear. Between the trimmed V and J ends, which lost 0 bases and 5 bases, there was a span of 6 bases. The germline V gene encodes CDR1 SGHRS and CDR2 YFSETQ. The CDR3 runs 12 residues.

This clonotype was recorded at least ten times. This rearrangement joins TRBV5-1 to TRBJ1-2, with 8 bases lining up with TRBD1. J gave up 4 bases and V 3 bases, and 11 bases lay outside the gene matches. Germline CDR1 SGHRS, CDR2 YFSETQ. The CDR3 is 16 amino acids. CDR3 sequence: CASSSRTGKIPYGYTF. DNA of the CDR3: TGCGCCAGCAGCTCGCGGACAGGGAAGATCCCCTATGGCTACACCTTC.

This clonotype was detected ten times or more. The chain is built from TRBV11-2 and TRBJ1-1; D gene uncertain. V lost 6 bases, J lost 0 bases, and 11 bases lay in between. There are 14 residues in the CDR3. Germline CDR1 reads SGHAT; CDR2 reads FQNNGV. This CDR3 reads CASSRTSMNTEAFF. The CDR3 bases are TGTGCCAGCAGTCGGACGTCCATGAACACTGAAGCTTTCTTT.

This clonotype appeared many times. The chain has TRBV7-2 and TRBJ2-2; possibly TRBD2 for D (5 bases). V lost 9 bases and J lost 5, with 19 bases in between. Germline-derived CDR1 and CDR2 are SGHTA and FQGNSA. The CDR3 loop spans 15 amino acids. CDR3 amino acids: CASTLYRGGTGELFF. The CDR3 coding sequence is TGTGCCAGTACCCTATATCGGGGTGGGACCGGGGAGCTGTTTTTT.

This clonotype has at least ten counts. The rearrangement joins TRBV12-3 or TRBV12-4 to TRBJ1-5; 8 bases map to TRBD1. The CDR3 is 16 residues long. Trimming cost V 5 bases and J 0 bases; bases outside gene matches: 6. The CDR3 sequence is CASSRTGRNSNQPQHF. The CDR3 bases are TGTGCCAGCAGTAGGACAGGGCGGAATAGCAATCAGCCCCAGCATTTT.

This sequence joins TRBV4-2 and TRBJ2-7, with TRBD2 matching 8 bases. V shed 4 bases and J 3 bases; nucleotides not matched to a gene: 8. The CDR3 totals 15 residues. Germline V lookup: CDR1 LGHNA, CDR2 YNFKEQ. The CDR3 reads CASSLTQLADYEQYF. The CDR3 DNA reads as TGTGCCAGCAGCCTCACGCAACTAGCGGACTACGAGCAGTACTTC.

The sample holds many counts of this clonotype. This chain links TRBV20-1 with TRBJ1-3; tentative D call: TRBD1 (5 bases). CDR3 length: 12 amino acids. Germline-derived CDR1 and CDR2 are DFQATT and SNEGSKA (reference sequence). The V and J ends lost 5 bases and 8 bases respectively, with 13 bases between them. CDR3 nucleotide sequence: TGCAGTGCTGGACCAGGGACGGACACCATATATTTT. Its translation is CSAGPGTDTIYF.

This clonotype was seen many times. This sequence joins TRBV29-1 and TRBJ2-7; the match to TRBD2 covers 9 bases. Unmatched junction bases numbered 11, after V lost 4 bases and J lost 1 base. The CDR3 spans 16 residues. Germline CDR1 reads SQVTM; CDR2 reads ANQGSEA. CDR3 residues: CSVVPHTSGSSYEQYF. CDR3 sequence (DNA): TGCAGCGTTGTACCCCATACTAGCGGGTCTTCCTACGAGCAGTACTTC.

This clonotype was counted a few times. The chain joins TRBV4-2 to TRBJ2-5, with 15 bases fitting TRBD2. The germline gives CDR1 LGHNA, CDR2 YNFKEQ. This CDR3 has 18 amino acids. The V gene end was trimmed by 0 bases and the J gene end by 1 base; junction bases not matched to a gene: 3. CDR3 sequence reads: CASSQEGLAGGPQETQYF. The CDR3 region has the DNA TGTGCCAGCAGCCAAGAGGGACTAGCGGGGGGCCCCCAAGAGACCCAGTACTTC.

This clonotype came up once. This chain uses TRBV9 with TRBJ1-5; D not certain. V dropped 0 bases and J dropped 6 bases, with 10 bases sitting between them. This CDR3 is 14 amino acids long. Germline CDR1 and CDR2: SGDLS and YYNGEE. CDR3 in DNA: TGTGCCAGCAGCGTAGGAGGTTCAAGTCAGCCCCAGCATTTT. It codes for CASSVGGSSQPQHF. The variable domain in full, with the rest retrieved from reference TRBV9 and TRBJ1-5, is DSGVTQTPKHLITATGQRVTLRCSPRSGDLSVYWYQQSLDQGLQFLIQYYNGEERAKGNILERFSAQQFPDLHSELNLSSLELGDSALYFCASSVGGSSQPQHFGDGTRLSIL.

This clonotype was recorded at least ten times. V is TRBV4-3 and J is TRBJ1-1; unclear D gene. CDR1 and CDR2 from the germline V gene are LGHNA and YSLEER. This CDR3 spans 14 amino acids. Trimming took off 1 base at V and 3 bases at J, with 9 bases between the two ends. The CDR3 DNA is TGCGCCAGCAGCCAAGTCGGGTGGGACACTGAAGCTTTCTTT. It codes for CASSQVGWDTEAFF.

The table lists this clonotype with many counts. CDR3 protein: CASSFEGFYTEAFF. CDR3 coding DNA: TGTGCCAGCAGTTTCGAGGGGTTCTACACTGAAGCTTTCTTT. This sequence joins TRBV28 and TRBJ1-1; a possible D gene is TRBD1 (5 bases). The CDR3 is made up of 14 amino acids. V lost 3 bases and J lost 3, with 11 bases in between. CDR1 is MDHEN and CDR2 is SYDVKM in the germline V gene.

This clonotype was observed a few times. This sequence joins TRBV4-3 and TRBJ2-1; TRBD2 aligns across 8 bases. Looked up from germline, CDR1 is LGHNA and CDR2 is YSLEER. The CDR3 extends over 17 amino acids. V lost 1 base and J lost 1; bases outside the gene matches: 6. Here the CDR3 DNA reads TGCGCCAGCAGCCAAGCAACCGGGGGGGCGTCCTACAATGAGCAGTTCTTC. It is translated as CASSQATGGASYNEQFF.

About this clonotype itself: A much larger clone lies a single base off, so this may be a read error. The chain combines TRBV25-1 with TRBJ2-1; possible D gene TRBD2, 6 bases. Germline values: CDR1 MGHDK, CDR2 SYGVNS. Trimming removed 3 bases at V and 2 bases at J, with 8 bases between. The CDR3 runs 14 residues. CDR3: CASSEREAYNEQFF. CDR3 in DNA: TGTGCCAGCAGTGAGAGGGAGGCCTACAATGAGCAGTTCTTC. The full variable domain, with the rest looked up from reference TRBV25-1 and TRBJ2-1, is EADIYQTPRYLVIGTGKKITLECSQTMGHDKMYWYQQDPGMELHLIHYSYGVNSTEKGDLSSESTVSRIRTEHFPLTLESARPSHTSQYLCASSEREAYNEQFFGPGTRLTVL.